This T cell receptor beta chain was documented in a study of human T cells and chemical hapten exposure. As for the study in general: Doses of diphenylcyclopropenone went to the patients' scalps weekly throughout the roughly 24-week study. Patients having alopecia areata, totalis or universalis were mostly female. Study results and caveats: Donors' alopecia may make their immune response differ from healthy people's.

Time point defined: patch test 3, about 24 weeks after DPC sensitization. Documented treatment: therapeutic diphenylcyclopropenone sensitization with weekly scalp DPC. Per the original methods: There were a median of approximately 100,000 TCRs per sample, with a range from roughly 20,000 to 700,000. TCRdb redid the calling of the RACE reads with MiXCR, one entry per CDR3 protein. The V and J calls follow TCRdb's processing rather than the paper's. The sample carries about 160,000 distinct CDR3 sequences, about a quarter recorded once. The table lists this clonotype with a few counts. Its antigen remains unknown. Sequencing was performed on whole blood, taken in connection with sensitization to the hapten diphenylcyclopropenone (DPC). The source is a woman aged 18-29 years with alopecia areata. Some clones in this sample may be carry-over from other donors' samples.

CDR3 loop: CASSQDKNTDTQYF. The CDR3 DNA reads TGCGCCAGCAGCCAAGATAAGAACACAGATACGCAGTATTTT. V and J are TRBV4-1 and TRBJ2-3; unclear D gene. V lost 0 bases and J lost 2, with 6 bases in between. Germline loops: CDR1 MGHRA, CDR2 YSYEKL. This CDR3 spans 14 amino acids.